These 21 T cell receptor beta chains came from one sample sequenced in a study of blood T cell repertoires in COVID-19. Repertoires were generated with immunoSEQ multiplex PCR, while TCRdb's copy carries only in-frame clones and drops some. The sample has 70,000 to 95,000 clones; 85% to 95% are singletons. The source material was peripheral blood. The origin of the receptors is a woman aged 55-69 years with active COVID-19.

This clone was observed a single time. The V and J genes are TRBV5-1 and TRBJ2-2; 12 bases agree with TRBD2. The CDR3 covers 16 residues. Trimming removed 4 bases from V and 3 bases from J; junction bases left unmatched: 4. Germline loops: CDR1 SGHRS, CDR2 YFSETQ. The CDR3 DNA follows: TGCGCCAGCAGCAAAGGACTAGCGGGGTACACCGGGGAGCTGTTTTTT. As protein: CASSKGLAGYTGELFF.

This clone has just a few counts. CDR3 bases: TGTGCCAGCAGCCCCGGGACAGGGCAAGGCTACACCTTC. Amino acid sequence: CASSPGTGQGYTF. V is TRBV7-6 and J is TRBJ1-2; 9 bases agree with TRBD1. This CDR3 has 13 residues. Germline assignment: CDR1 SGHVS and CDR2 FNYEAQ. Trimming removed 5 bases from V and 8 bases from J; junction bases left unmatched: 6. Using reference TRBV7-6 and TRBJ1-2 for the parts outside the CDR3, the full variable domain is GAGVSQSPRYKVTKRGQDVALRCDPISGHVSLYWYRQALGQGPEFLTYFNYEAQQDKSGLPNDRFSAERPEGSISTLTIQRTEQRDSAMYRCASSPGTGQGYTFGSGTRLTVV.

This CDR3 is CASSDGTSGRLNEQFF. CDR3 coding DNA: TGTGCCAGCAGTGATGGGACTAGCGGGAGGCTAAATGAGCAGTTCTTC. J is TRBJ2-1 and V is TRBV6-1; 15 positions agree with TRBD2. There are 16 residues in the CDR3. Germline lookup yields CDR1 MNHNS and CDR2 SASEGT. V lost 3 bases to trimming and J lost 7 bases; unmatched junction nucleotides: 4.

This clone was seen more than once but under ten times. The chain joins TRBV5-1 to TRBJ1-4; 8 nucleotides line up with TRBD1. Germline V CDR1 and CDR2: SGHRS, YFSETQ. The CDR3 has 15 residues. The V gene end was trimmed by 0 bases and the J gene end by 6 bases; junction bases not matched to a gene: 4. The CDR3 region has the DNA TGCGCCAGCAGCTTGGTAACAGGGGGAGATGAAAAACTGTTTTTT. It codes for CASSLVTGGDEKLFF.

Here the CDR3 DNA reads TGTGCCAGCAGGCCCCCGGGACAAAACTATGGCTACACCTTC. Its protein product is CASRPPGQNYGYTF. V gene TRBV28 combines with J gene TRBJ1-2; D is perhaps TRBD1 (6 bases). Germline-derived CDR1 and CDR2 are MDHEN and SYDVKM. The V and J ends lost 6 bases and 2 bases respectively, with 13 bases between them. The CDR3 consists of 14 residues.

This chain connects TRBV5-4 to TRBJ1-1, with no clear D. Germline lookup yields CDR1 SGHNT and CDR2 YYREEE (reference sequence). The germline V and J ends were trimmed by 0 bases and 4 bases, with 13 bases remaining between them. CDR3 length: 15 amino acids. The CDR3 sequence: CASSLATGRFTEAFF. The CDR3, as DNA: TGTGCCAGCAGCTTGGCCACGGGGAGATTCACTGAAGCTTTCTTT.

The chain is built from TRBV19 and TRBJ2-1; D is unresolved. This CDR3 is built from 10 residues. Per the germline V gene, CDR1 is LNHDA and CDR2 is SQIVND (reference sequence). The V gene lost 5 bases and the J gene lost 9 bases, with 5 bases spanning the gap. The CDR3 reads CASSAVEQFF. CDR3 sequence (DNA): TGTGCCAGTAGTGCGGTTGAGCAGTTCTTC.

CDR3 DNA sequence: TGCGCCAGCAGTCAATATTTCCCCTGCCACGGGGGCACTGAAGCTTTCTTT. Translating it yields CASSQYFPCHGGTEAFF. The J gene is TRBJ1-1, the V gene TRBV23-1, with D perhaps TRBD1 (5 bases). TRBV23-1 is marked as an open reading frame, function uncertain. The CDR3 extends over 17 amino acids. Between the trimmed V and J ends, which lost 1 base and 4 bases, there was a span of 19 bases.

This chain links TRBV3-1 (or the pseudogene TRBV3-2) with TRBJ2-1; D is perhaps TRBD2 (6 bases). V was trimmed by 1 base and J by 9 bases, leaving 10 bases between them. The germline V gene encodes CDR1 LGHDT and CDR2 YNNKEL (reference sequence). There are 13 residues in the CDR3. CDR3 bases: TGTGCCAGCAGCCAAGGCGGGATCAGTGAGCAGTTCTTC. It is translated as CASSQGGISEQFF.

DNA of the CDR3: TGTGCCAGCAGTTTATCGGTCCCGGGGTCGTACACCGGGGAGCTGTTTTTT. This sequence encodes CASSLSVPGSYTGELFF. The chain joins TRBV27 to TRBJ2-2, with D maybe TRBD2 (5 bases). The CDR3 spans 17 residues. The ends were cut back, 0 bases at V and 3 bases at J, with 14 bases in the middle. CDR1 and CDR2 from the germline V gene are MNHEY and SMNVEV (reference sequence).

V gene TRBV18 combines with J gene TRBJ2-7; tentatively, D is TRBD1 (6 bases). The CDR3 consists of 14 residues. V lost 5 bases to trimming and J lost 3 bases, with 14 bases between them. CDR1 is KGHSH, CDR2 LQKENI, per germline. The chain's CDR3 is CASSSSTGDYEQYF. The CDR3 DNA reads TGTGCCAGCTCATCTTCGACAGGAGACTACGAGCAGTACTTC.

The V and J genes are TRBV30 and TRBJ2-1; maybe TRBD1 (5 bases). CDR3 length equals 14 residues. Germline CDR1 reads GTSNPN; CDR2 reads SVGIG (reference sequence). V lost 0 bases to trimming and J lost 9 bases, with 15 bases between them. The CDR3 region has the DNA TGTGCCTGGAGTGTACGAGGCAGGGTGGGTGAGCAGTTCTTC. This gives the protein CAWSVRGRVGEQFF. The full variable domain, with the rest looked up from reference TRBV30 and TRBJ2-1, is SQTIHQWPATLVQPVGSPLSLECTVEGTSNPNLYWYRQAAGRGLQLLFYSVGIGQISSEVPQNLSASRPQDRQFILSSKKLLLSDSGFYLCAWSVRGRVGEQFFGPGTRLTVL.

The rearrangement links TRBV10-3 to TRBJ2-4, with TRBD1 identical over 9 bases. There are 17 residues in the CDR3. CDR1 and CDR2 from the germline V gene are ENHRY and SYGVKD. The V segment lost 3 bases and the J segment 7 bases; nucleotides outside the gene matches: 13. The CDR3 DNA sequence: TGTGCCATCAGTGAAGTAGAGACAGGGGGACGGCGGAACATTCAGTACTTC. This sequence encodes CAISEVETGGRRNIQYF.

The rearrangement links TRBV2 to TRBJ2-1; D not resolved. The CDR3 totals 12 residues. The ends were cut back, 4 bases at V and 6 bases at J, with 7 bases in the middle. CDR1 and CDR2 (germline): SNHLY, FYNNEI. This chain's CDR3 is CASSANSNEQFF. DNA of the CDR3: TGTGCCAGCAGTGCCAACAGCAATGAGCAGTTCTTC.

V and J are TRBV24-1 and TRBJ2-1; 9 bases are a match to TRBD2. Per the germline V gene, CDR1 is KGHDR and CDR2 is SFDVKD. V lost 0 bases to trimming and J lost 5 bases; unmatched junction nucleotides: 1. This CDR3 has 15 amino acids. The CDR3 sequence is CATSDLSSGNNEQFF. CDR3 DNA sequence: TGTGCCACCAGTGATTTGTCTAGCGGGAACAATGAGCAGTTCTTC.

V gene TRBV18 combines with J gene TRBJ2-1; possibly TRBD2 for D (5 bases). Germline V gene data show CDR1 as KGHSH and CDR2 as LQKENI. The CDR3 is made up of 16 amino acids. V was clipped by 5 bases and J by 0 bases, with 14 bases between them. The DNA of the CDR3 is TGTGCCAGCTCAACCGAACGAGGGAGCTCCTACAATGAGCAGTTCTTC. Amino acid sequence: CASSTERGSSYNEQFF.

This chain's CDR3 is CASSHRSGSQETQYF. In DNA form, the CDR3 reads TGTGCCAGCAGTCATAGATCCGGGAGCCAAGAGACCCAGTACTTC. V usage is TRBV13 and J usage is TRBJ2-5; TRBD2 is a possible D gene (6 bases). Trimming took off 6 bases at V and 1 base at J, with 15 bases between the two ends. Germline V lookup: CDR1 PRHDT, CDR2 FYEKMQ (reference sequence). This CDR3 contains 15 residues.

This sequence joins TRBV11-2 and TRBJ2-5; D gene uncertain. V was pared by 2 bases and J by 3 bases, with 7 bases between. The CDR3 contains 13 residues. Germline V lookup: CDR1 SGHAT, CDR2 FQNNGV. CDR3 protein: CASSLWRKETQYF. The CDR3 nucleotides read TGTGCCAGCAGCTTATGGCGGAAAGAGACCCAGTACTTC.

CDR3 bases: TGTGCCTGGGCAGGGAACTCTGGAAACACCATATATTTT. It yields the protein CAWAGNSGNTIYF. The J gene is TRBJ1-3, the V gene TRBV30; D is perhaps TRBD1 (5 bases). The V end was cut by 5 bases, the J end by 0 bases, with 8 bases between. The CDR3 totals 13 residues. Germline V lookup: CDR1 GTSNPN, CDR2 SVGIG (reference sequence). Combining the CDR3 with reference TRBV30 and TRBJ1-3 gives the whole variable domain SQTIHQWPATLVQPVGSPLSLECTVEGTSNPNLYWYRQAAGRGLQLLFYSVGIGQISSEVPQNLSASRPQDRQFILSSKKLLLSDSGFYLCAWAGNSGNTIYFGEGSWLTVV.

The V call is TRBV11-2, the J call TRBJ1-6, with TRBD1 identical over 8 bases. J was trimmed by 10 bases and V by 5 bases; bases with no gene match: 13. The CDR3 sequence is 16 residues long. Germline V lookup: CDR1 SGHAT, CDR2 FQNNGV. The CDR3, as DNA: TGTGCCAGCAGCCAAACCCCGACAGGGGTGGGATCACCCCTCCACTTT. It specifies CASSQTPTGVGSPLHF.

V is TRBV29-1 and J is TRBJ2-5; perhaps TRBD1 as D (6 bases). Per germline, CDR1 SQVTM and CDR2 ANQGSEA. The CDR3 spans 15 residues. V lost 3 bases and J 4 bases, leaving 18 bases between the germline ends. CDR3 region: CSVERWAGDAETQYF. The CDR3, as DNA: TGCAGCGTTGAGCGGTGGGCAGGGGATGCAGAGACCCAGTACTTC. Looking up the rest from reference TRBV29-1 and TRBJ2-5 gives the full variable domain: SAVISQKPSRDICQRGTSLTIQCQVDSQVTMMFWYRQQPGQSLTLIATANQGSEATYESGFVIDKFPISRPNLTFSTLTVSNMSPEDSSIYLCSVERWAGDAETQYFGPGTRLLVL.